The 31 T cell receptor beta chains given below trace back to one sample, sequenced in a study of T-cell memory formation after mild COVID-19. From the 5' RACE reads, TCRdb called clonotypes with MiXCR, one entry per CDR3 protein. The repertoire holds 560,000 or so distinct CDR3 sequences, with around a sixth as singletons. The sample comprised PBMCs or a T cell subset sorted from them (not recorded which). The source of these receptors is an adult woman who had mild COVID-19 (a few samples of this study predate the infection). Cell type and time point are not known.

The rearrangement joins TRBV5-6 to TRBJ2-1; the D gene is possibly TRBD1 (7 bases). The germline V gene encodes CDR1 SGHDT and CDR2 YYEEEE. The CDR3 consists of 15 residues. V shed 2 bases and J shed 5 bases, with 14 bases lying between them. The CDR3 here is CASSFQGGWDNEQFF. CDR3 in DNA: TGTGCCAGCAGCTTCCAGGGGGGATGGGACAATGAGCAGTTCTTC.

The CDR3 DNA follows: TGTGCCAGCAGCTTAACGATGAGAGAACAAGAGACCCAGTACTTC. Protein sequence: CASSLTMREQETQYF. The gene calls are TRBV7-9 and TRBJ2-5; D gene ambiguous. The V end lost 2 bases, the J end lost 2 bases, and 12 bases lay between the germline ends. This CDR3 comprises 15 residues. Per germline, CDR1 SEHNR and CDR2 FQNEAQ (reference sequence).

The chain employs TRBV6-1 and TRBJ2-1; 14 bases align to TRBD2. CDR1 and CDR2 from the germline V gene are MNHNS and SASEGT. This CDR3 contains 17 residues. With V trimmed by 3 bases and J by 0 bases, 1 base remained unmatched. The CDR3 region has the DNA TGTGCCAGCAGTGACGGGACTAGCGGGAGCTCCTACAATGAGCAGTTCTTC. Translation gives CASSDGTSGSSYNEQFF.

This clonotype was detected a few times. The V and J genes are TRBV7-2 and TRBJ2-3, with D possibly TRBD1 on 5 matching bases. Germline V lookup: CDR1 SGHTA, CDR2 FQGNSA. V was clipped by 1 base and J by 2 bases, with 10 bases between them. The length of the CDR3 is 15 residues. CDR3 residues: CASSLGQLHTDTQYF. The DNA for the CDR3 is TGTGCCAGCAGCTTAGGACAGCTTCACACAGATACGCAGTATTTT.

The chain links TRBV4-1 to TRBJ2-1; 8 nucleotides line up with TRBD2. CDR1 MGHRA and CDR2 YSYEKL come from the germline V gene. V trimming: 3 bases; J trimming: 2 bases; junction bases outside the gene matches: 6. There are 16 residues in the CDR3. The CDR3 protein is CASSQTGGAPYNEQFF. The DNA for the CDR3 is TGCGCCAGCAGCCAGACGGGGGGGGCCCCCTACAATGAGCAGTTCTTC.

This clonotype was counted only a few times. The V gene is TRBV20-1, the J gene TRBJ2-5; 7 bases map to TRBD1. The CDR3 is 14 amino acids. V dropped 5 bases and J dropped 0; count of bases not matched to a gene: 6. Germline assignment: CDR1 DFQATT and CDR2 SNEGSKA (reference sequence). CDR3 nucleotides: TGCAGTGCTTGCCCTACAGGGGACCAAGAGACCCAGTACTTC. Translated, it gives CSACPTGDQETQYF.

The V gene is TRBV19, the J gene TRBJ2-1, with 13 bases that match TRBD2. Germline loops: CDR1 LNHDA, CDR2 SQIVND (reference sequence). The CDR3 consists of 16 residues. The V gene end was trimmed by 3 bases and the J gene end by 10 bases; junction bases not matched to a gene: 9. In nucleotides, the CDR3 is TGTGCCAGTAGTATGCGCGGGACTAGCGGGATAGGGGAGCAGTTCTTC. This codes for CASSMRGTSGIGEQFF.

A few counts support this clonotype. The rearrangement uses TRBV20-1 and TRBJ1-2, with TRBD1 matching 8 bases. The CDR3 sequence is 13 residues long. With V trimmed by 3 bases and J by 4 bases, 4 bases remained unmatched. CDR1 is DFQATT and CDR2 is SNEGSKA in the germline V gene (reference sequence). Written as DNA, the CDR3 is TGCAGTGCTAGTTCCCAGGGGGCCTATGGCTACACCTTC. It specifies CSASSQGAYGYTF.

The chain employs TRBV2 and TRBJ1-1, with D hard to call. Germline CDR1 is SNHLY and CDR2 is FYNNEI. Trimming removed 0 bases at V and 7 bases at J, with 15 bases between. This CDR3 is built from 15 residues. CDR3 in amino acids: CASSEAFEGTGEAFF. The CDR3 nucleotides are TGTGCCAGCAGTGAAGCGTTCGAAGGTACGGGTGAAGCTTTCTTT.

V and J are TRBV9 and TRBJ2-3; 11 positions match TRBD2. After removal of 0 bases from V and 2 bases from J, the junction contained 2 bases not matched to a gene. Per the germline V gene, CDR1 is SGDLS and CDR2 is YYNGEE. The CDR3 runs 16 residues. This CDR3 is CASSVETSGVTDTQYF. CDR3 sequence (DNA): TGTGCCAGCAGCGTAGAGACTAGCGGGGTCACAGATACGCAGTATTTT. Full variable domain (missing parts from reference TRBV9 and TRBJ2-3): DSGVTQTPKHLITATGQRVTLRCSPRSGDLSVYWYQQSLDQGLQFLIQYYNGEERAKGNILERFSAQQFPDLHSELNLSSLELGDSALYFCASSVETSGVTDTQYFGPGTRLTVL.

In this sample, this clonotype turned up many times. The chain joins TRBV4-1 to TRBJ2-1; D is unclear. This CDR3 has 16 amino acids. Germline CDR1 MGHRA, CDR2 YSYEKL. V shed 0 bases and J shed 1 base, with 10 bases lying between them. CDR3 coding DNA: TGCGCCAGCAGCCAAGATAGGGTCGGGTCCTACAATGAGCAGTTCTTC. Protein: CASSQDRVGSYNEQFF.

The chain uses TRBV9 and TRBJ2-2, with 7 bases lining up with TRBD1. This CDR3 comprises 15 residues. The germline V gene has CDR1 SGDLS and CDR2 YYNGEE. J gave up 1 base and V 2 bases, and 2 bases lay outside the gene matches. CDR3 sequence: CASSVRQGNTGELFF. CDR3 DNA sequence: TGTGCCAGCAGCGTTAGACAGGGGAACACCGGGGAGCTGTTTTTT. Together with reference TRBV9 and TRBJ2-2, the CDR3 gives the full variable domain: DSGVTQTPKHLITATGQRVTLRCSPRSGDLSVYWYQQSLDQGLQFLIQYYNGEERAKGNILERFSAQQFPDLHSELNLSSLELGDSALYFCASSVRQGNTGELFFGEGSRLTVL.

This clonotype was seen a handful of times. The CDR3 nucleotides read TGTGCCATCAGTGTACTGGGACAGGGTAGCTCCTACGAGCAGTACTTC. Amino acid sequence: CAISVLGQGSSYEQYF. V is TRBV10-3 and J is TRBJ2-7, with TRBD1 identical over 9 bases. From germline, CDR1 is ENHRY and CDR2 SYGVKD. V lost 4 bases to trimming and J lost 0 bases; unmatched junction nucleotides: 7. CDR3 size: 16 residues.

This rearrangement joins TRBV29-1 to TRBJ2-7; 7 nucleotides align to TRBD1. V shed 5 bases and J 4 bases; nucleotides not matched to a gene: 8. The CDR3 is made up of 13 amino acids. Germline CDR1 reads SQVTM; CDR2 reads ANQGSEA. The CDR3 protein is CSVPGQSRYEQYF. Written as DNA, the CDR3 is TGCAGCGTTCCGGGACAGTCCAGGTACGAGCAGTACTTC.

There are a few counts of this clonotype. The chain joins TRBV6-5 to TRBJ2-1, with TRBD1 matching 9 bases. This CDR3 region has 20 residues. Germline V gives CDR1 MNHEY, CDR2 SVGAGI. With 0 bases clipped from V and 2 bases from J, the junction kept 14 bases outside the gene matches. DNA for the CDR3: TGTGCCAGCAGTTACTCAGGGACAGGGAAGGTGGGAGGGGCCTACAATGAGCAGTTCTTC. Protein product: CASSYSGTGKVGGAYNEQFF.

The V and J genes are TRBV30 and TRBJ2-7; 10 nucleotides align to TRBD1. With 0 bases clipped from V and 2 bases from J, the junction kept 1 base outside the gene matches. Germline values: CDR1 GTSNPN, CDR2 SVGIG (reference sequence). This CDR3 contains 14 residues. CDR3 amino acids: CAWSVGTGAYEQYF. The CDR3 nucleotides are TGTGCCTGGAGTGTCGGGACAGGGGCCTACGAGCAGTACTTC. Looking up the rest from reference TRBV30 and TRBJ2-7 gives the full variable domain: SQTIHQWPATLVQPVGSPLSLECTVEGTSNPNLYWYRQAAGRGLQLLFYSVGIGQISSEVPQNLSASRPQDRQFILSSKKLLLSDSGFYLCAWSVGTGAYEQYFGPGTRLTVT.

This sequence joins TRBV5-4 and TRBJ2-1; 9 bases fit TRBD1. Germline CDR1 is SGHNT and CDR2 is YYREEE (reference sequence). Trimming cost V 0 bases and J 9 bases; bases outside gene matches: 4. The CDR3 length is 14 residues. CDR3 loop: CASSLGTGVAEQFF. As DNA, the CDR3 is TGTGCCAGCAGCTTGGGGACAGGGGTCGCTGAGCAGTTCTTC.

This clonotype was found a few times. The CDR3 spells CSARVKTLPEAFF. DNA for the CDR3: TGCAGTGCTAGAGTTAAGACACTGCCTGAAGCTTTCTTT. This chain links TRBV20-1 with TRBJ1-1; D call uncertain. Germline-derived CDR1 and CDR2 are DFQATT and SNEGSKA (reference sequence). The CDR3 runs 13 residues. The V end lost 1 base, the J end lost 6 bases, and 12 bases lay between the germline ends.

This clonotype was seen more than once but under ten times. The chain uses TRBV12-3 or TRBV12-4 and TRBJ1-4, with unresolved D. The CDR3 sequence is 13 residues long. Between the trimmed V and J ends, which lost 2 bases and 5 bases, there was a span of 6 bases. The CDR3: CASSLYENEKLFF. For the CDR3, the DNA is TGTGCCAGCAGTTTATATGAGAATGAAAAACTGTTTTTT.

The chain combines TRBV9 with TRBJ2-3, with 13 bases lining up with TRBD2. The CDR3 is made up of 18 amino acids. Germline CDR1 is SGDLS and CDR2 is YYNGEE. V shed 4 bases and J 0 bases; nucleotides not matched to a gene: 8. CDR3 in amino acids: CASSPPGLAGLSTDTQYF. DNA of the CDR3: TGTGCCAGCAGCCCTCCGGGACTAGCGGGGCTAAGCACAGATACGCAGTATTTT.

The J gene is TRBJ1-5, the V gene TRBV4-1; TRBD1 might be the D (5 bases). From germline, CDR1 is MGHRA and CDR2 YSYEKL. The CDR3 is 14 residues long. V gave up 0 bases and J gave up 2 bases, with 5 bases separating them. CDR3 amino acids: CASSQEGGNQPQHF. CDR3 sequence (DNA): TGCGCCAGCAGCCAAGAGGGGGGCAATCAGCCCCAGCATTTT.

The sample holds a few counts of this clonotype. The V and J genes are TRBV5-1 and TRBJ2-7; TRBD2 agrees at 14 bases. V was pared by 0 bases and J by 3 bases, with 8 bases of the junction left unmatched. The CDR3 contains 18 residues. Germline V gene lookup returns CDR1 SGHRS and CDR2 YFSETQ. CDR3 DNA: TGCGCCAGCAGCTTGGTTTTGGGACTAGCGGGAGTCAGCTACGAGCAGTACTTC. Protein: CASSLVLGLAGVSYEQYF.

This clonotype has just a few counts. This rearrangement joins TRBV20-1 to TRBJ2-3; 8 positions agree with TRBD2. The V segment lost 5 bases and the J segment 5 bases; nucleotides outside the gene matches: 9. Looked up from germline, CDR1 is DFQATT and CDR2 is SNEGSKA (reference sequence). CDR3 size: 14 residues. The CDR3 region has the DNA TGCAGTGCTGTAGTGCGGGGGGCCATAGATACGCAGTATTTT. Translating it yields CSAVVRGAIDTQYF.

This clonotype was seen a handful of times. CDR3 bases: TGCAGTGCTCCCCACCCCGGGGCCGGTAGCCAGTACTTC. It specifies CSAPHPGAGSQYF. V is TRBV20-1 and J is TRBJ2-5; D is possibly TRBD1 or TRBD2 (5 bases each). Germline V CDR1 and CDR2: DFQATT, SNEGSKA (reference sequence). V was clipped by 5 bases and J by 10 bases, with 20 bases between them. The CDR3 totals 13 residues.

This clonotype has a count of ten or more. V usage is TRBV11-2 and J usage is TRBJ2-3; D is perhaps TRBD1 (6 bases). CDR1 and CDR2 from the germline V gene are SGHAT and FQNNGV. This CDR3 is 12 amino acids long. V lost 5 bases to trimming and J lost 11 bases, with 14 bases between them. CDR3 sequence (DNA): TGTGCCAGCAGCCCCGGAAGGACAGTGCAGTATTTT. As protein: CASSPGRTVQYF.

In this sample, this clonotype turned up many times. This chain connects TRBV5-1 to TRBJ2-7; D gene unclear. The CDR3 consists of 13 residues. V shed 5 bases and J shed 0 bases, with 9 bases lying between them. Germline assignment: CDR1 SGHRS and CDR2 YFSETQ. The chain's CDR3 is CASRRPSSYEQYF. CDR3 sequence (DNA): TGCGCCAGCAGGAGGCCTAGCTCCTACGAGCAGTACTTC.

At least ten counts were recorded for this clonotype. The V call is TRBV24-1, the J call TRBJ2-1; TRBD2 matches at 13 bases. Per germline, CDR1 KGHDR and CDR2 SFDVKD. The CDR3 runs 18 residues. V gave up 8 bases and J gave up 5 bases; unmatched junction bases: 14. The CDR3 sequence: CATISELAGGPSNNEQFF. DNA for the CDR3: TGTGCCACCATCTCGGAACTAGCGGGAGGGCCATCGAACAATGAGCAGTTCTTC.

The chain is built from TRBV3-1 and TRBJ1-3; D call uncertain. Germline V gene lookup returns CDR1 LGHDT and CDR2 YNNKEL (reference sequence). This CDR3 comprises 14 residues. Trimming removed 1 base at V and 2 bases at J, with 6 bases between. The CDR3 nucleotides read TGTGCCAGCAGCCAAGTAGGCGCTGGAAACACCATATATTTT. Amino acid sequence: CASSQVGAGNTIYF.

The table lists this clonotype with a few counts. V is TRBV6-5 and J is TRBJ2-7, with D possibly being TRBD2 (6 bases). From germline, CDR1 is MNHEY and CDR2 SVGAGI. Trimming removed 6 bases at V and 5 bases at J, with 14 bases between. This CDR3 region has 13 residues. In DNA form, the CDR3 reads TGTGCCAGCAGGCCTAGCGTCGGCCACGAGCAGTACTTC. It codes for CASRPSVGHEQYF.

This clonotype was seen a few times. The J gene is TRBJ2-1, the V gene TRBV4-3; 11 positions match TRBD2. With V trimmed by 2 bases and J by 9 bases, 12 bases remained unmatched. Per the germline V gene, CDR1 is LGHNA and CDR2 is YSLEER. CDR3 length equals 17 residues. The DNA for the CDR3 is TGCGCCAGCAGCCAACCCCGGGAACTAGCGGGAGATGGTGAGCAGTTCTTC. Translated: CASSQPRELAGDGEQFF.

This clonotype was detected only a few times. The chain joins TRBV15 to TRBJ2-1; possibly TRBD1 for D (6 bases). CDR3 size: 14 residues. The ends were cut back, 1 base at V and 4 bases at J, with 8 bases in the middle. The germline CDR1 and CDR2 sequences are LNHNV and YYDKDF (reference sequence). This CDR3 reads CATSRARGYNEQFF. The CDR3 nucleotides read TGTGCCACCAGCAGAGCCAGGGGTTACAATGAGCAGTTCTTC.